A selection of T cell receptor beta chains follows, all from one sample in a study of T cell responses to AZD1222 COVID-19 vaccine. TCRdb's table, derived via immunoSEQ multiplex PCR, lists solely in-frame clones and lacks some. The data contain about 42,000 clones, 70% to 90% of them seen just once; the ten biggest clones take up 20% to 25%. The sequences come from peripheral blood, collected 28 days after the second AZD1222 dose. The receptors derive from an adult who received the AZD1222 COVID-19 vaccine. Each CDR3 is given without its conserved first and last residue. The order of the fields is D gene, V gene, CDR3 protein. The D gene is left open where the match is weak.

D gene: .; V gene: TRBV28; CDR3 protein: ASSSLYNEQF
D gene: .; V gene: TRBV29-1; CDR3 protein: SVAGGGSYEQY
D gene: TRBD2; V gene: TRBV7-7; CDR3 protein: ASSSGLAGSNEQF
D gene: .; V gene: TRBV6-6; CDR3 protein: ASGPPVGEKLF
D gene: .; V gene: TRBV21-1; CDR3 protein: ASAPERGGPHEQY
D gene: .; V gene: TRBV5-5; CDR3 protein: ASSFQGDTEAF
D gene: .; V gene: TRBV3-1/TRBV3-2; CDR3 protein: ASSQRERGYT
D gene: .; V gene: TRBV20-1; CDR3 protein: SASLPGGNQPQH
D gene: TRBD2; V gene: TRBV4-2; CDR3 protein: ASSKEPGGIDTGELF
D gene: TRBD1; V gene: TRBV19; CDR3 protein: ASSIRTGTEAF
D gene: .; V gene: TRBV27; CDR3 protein: ASNPLGGQVHEQY
D gene: .; V gene: TRBV28; CDR3 protein: ASSLGMATNEKLF
D gene: .; V gene: TRBV9; CDR3 protein: ASSVAQGNTIY
D gene: TRBD1; V gene: TRBV14; CDR3 protein: ASSPRQGIVGNTIY
D gene: TRBD1; V gene: TRBV11-1; CDR3 protein: ASSTGPGQIYPGYT
D gene: TRBD1; V gene: TRBV6-5; CDR3 protein: ASSIRDSNNQPQH
D gene: TRBD1; V gene: TRBV7-8; CDR3 protein: ASSRGAGGLGNTIY